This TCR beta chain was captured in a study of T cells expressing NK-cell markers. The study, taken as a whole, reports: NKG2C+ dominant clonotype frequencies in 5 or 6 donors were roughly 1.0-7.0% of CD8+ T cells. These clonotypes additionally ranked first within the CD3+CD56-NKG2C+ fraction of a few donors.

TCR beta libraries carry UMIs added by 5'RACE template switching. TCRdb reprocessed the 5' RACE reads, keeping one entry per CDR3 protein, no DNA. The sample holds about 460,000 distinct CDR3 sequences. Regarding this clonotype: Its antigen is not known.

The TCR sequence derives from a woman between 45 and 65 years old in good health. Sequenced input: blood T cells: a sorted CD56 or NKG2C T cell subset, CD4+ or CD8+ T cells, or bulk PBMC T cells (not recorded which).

CDR3 residues: CASSPYRRDRQETQYF. The chain employs TRBV18 and TRBJ2-5; checking the TCRdb D call of TRBD1 is not possible without DNA. Germline values: CDR1 KGHSH, CDR2 LQKENI. This CDR3 has 16 residues.